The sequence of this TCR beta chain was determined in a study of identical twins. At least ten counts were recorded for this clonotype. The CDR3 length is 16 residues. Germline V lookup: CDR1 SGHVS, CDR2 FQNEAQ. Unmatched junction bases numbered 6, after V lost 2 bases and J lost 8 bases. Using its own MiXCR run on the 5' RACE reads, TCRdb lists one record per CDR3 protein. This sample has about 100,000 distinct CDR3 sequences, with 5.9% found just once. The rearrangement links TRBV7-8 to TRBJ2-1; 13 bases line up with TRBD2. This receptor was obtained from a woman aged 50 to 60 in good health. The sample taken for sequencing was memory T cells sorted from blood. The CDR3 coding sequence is TGTGCCAGCAGCTTAAGGACTAGCGGGAGTAAGGATGAGCAGTTCTTC. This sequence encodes CASSLRTSGSKDEQFF.